These 7 T cell receptor beta chains were all obtained from the same sample, sequenced in a study of blood T cell repertoires in COVID-19. TCRdb's copy holds only in-frame clones and misses some; the assay was immunoSEQ multiplex PCR. The table has more than 150,000 clones, over 80% seen once. Sample: peripheral blood. These receptor sequences come from a woman aged 30 to 39 with acute or convalescent COVID-19.

The chain joins TRBV30 to TRBJ1-2, with 10 bases lining up with TRBD1. CDR1 GTSNPN and CDR2 SVGIG come from the germline V gene (reference sequence). This CDR3 region has 14 residues. The V segment lost 3 bases and the J segment 5 bases; nucleotides outside the gene matches: 6. Here the CDR3 DNA reads TGTGCCTGGAGCCTTCAGGACAGGGGGTATGGCTACACCTTC. Encoded protein: CAWSLQDRGYGYTF. The full variable domain, rest sourced from reference TRBV30 and TRBJ1-2, is SQTIHQWPATLVQPVGSPLSLECTVEGTSNPNLYWYRQAAGRGLQLLFYSVGIGQISSEVPQNLSASRPQDRQFILSSKKLLLSDSGFYLCAWSLQDRGYGYTFGSGTRLTVV.

The V call is TRBV3-1 (or the pseudogene TRBV3-2), the J call TRBJ1-2, with D tentatively TRBD1 (5 bases). Trimming pared 2 bases from V and 6 bases from J, leaving 19 bases between. From germline, CDR1 is LGHDT and CDR2 YNNKEL (reference sequence). The CDR3 covers 16 residues. The CDR3 nucleotides read TGTGCCAGCAGCCAACTCCGAGGCGCGGGGGGAGATGGCTACACCTTC. Its protein is CASSQLRGAGGDGYTF.

This chain links TRBV5-1 with TRBJ2-2; perhaps TRBD1 as D (6 bases). The CDR3 runs 15 residues. CDR1 SGHRS and CDR2 YFSETQ come from the germline V gene. The V end lost 4 bases, the J end lost 7 bases, and 17 bases lay between the germline ends. The CDR3, as DNA: TGCGCCAGCAGCGCTACAGGGCTGGCGGGCGGGGAGCTGTTTTTT. Translated, it gives CASSATGLAGGELFF.

The chain uses TRBV19 and TRBJ2-7; 11 bases line up with TRBD2. J gave up 6 bases and V 7 bases, and 8 bases lay outside the gene matches. Looked up from germline, CDR1 is LNHDA and CDR2 is SQIVND (reference sequence). There are 14 residues in the CDR3. The CDR3: CASKLEGTSGEQYF. Here the CDR3 DNA reads TGTGCCAGTAAATTAGAAGGGACTAGCGGCGAGCAGTACTTC.

The rearrangement uses TRBV5-8 and TRBJ1-3; 7 nucleotides agree with TRBD1. CDR1 is SGHTS and CDR2 is YDEGEE in the germline V gene. This CDR3 comprises 16 residues. V lost 4 bases, J lost 0 bases, and 7 bases stayed unmatched. The CDR3: CASSQYRGLSGNTIYF. The CDR3 DNA is TGTGCCAGCAGCCAGTACAGGGGTCTCTCTGGAAACACCATATATTTT.

In DNA form, the CDR3 reads TGTGCCAGCAGCAACGCCATGAGACAGTTATACAATGAGCAGTTCTTC. Translated: CASSNAMRQLYNEQFF. The rearrangement links TRBV21-1 to TRBJ2-1; the D segment call TRBD1 is taken from the table without a DNA check. TRBV21-1 is noted as a pseudogene. This CDR3 comprises 16 residues.

The rearrangement uses TRBV2 and TRBJ2-1; tentatively, D is TRBD1 (6 bases). The V end was cut by 4 bases, the J end by 1 base, with 11 bases between. CDR3 length: 15 amino acids. Germline V gene lookup returns CDR1 SNHLY and CDR2 FYNNEI. The CDR3 coding sequence is TGTGCCAGCAGTGCTCGGGACATATCCTACAATGAGCAGTTCTTC. This encodes CASSARDISYNEQFF. Drawing the rest from reference TRBV2 and TRBJ2-1, the complete variable domain is EPEVTQTPSHQVTQMGQEVILRCVPISNHLYFYWYRQILGQKVEFLVSFYNNEISEKSEIFDDQFSVERPDGSNFTLKIRSTKLEDSAMYFCASSARDISYNEQFFGPGTRLTVL.